This is a list of T cell receptor beta chains from one sample in a study of cytomegalovirus exposure and HLA in healthy donors. Here immunoSEQ multiplex PCR was the method, and the copy in TCRdb shows in-frame clones only, minus some. Altogether 150,000 or so clones are present, roughly 80% being singletons, with the ten largest covering approximately 6.9%. Sequencing was performed on PBMCs. The origin of the receptors is a middle-aged woman in good health and CMV-seropositive. Both conserved end residues are part of each CDR3. A D gene is named only where the DNA matches it firmly. The size entry is marked missing in some rows and otherwise reads once, few, many or a size class.

>TRBJ2-4|-|-|TRBV11-2
TGTGCCAGCAGCTTAGGCGCAGGGGTGAGCATTCAGTACTTC
CASSLGAGVSIQYF
>TRBJ2-6|TRBD1|-|TRBV2
TGTGCCAGCAGTGACGGACAGGGGACCGCTGGGGCCAACGTCCTGACTTTC
CASSDGQGTAGANVLTF
>TRBJ2-7|-|-|TRBV7-6
TGTGCCAGCAGCTTGGGGGCCGGTTACGAGCAGTACTTC
CASSLGAGYEQYF
>TRBJ1-4|-|-|TRBV5-4
TGTGCCAGCAGCTTGCAACAGCCGAATGAAAAACTGTTTTTT
CASSLQQPNEKLFF
>TRBJ1-3|TRBD1|-|TRBV10-3
TGTGCCATCAGTGAGACAGGGGGCCGAGGATCTGGAAACACCATATATTTT
CAISETGGRGSGNTIYF
>TRBJ2-3|TRBD1|-|TRBV12-5
TGTGCTAGTGGCATACAGGGGAAAGATACGCAGTATTTT
CASGIQGKDTQYF
>TRBJ1-6|TRBD1|-|TRBV30
TGTGCCTGGACGTCACCCCGGGGACAGGGGGGATGCCCCCTCCACTTT
CAWTSPRGQGGCPLHF
>TRBJ1-1|-|few|TRBV30
TGTGCCTGGAGTGGGGGGGTTGACACTGAAGCTTTCTTT
CAWSGGVDTEAFF
>TRBJ1-1|-|few|TRBV7-9
TGTGCCAGCAGCTTAGGTGAACCGAGGAACACTGAAGCTTTCTTT
CASSLGEPRNTEAFF
>TRBJ2-7|-|-|TRBV27
TGTGCCAGCAGTCTAAACCCGACAGGAACCTACGAGCAGTACTTC
CASSLNPTGTYEQYF
>TRBJ1-4|-|few|TRBV19
TGTGCCAGTAGTATACAAGCGGCTCGGGAAAAACTGTTTTTT
CASSIQAAREKLFF
>TRBJ1-2|-|-|TRBV23-1
TGCGCCAGCAGTCAATCGAAGGTACAGCTAATTAACTATGGCTACACCTTC
CASSQSKVQLINYGYTF
>TRBJ2-7|-|-|TRBV5-4
TGTGCCAGCCGGGGACAAAACTCCTACGAGCAGTACTTC
CASRGQNSYEQYF
>TRBJ1-5|-|few|TRBV19
TGTGCCAGTAGCCCCGCGGATAGCAATCAGCCCCAGCATTTT
CASSPADSNQPQHF
>TRBJ1-1|-|few|TRBV2
TGTGCCAGCACCTTCTCGAACACTGAAGCTTTCTTT
CASTFSNTEAFF
>TRBJ1-1|TRBD1|few|TRBV6-5
TGTGCCAGCAGAGGGACAGGGTTGACTGAAGCTTTCTTT
CASRGTGLTEAFF
>TRBJ2-5|-|few|TRBV9
TGTGCCAGCAGCGCGTCGGGGGTAAAAGAGACCCAGTACTTC
CASSASGVKETQYF